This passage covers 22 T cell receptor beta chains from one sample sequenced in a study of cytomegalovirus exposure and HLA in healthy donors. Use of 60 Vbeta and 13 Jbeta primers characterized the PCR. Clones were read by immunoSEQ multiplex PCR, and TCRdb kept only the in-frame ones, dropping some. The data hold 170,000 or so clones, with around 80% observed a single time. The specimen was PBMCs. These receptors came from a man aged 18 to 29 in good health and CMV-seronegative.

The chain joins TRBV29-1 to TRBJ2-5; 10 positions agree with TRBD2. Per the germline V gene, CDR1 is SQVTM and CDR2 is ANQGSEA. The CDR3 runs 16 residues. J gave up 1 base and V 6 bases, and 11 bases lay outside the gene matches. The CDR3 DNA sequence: TGCAGCGTCCAGAGGACTAGCGGAAGTCCCCAAGAGACCCAGTACTTC. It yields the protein CSVQRTSGSPQETQYF.

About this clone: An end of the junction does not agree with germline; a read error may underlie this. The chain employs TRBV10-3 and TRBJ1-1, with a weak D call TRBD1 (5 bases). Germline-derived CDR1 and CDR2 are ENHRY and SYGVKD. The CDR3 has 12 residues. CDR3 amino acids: CAIPGENTEASF. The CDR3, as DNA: TGTGCCATCCCGGGGGAGAACACTGAAGCTTCCTTT.

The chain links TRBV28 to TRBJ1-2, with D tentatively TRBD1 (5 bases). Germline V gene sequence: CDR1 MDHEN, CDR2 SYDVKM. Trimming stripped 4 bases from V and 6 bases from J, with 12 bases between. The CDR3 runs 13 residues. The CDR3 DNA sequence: TGTGCCAGCAGTTGGGGCCGCCTGGATGGCTACACCTTC. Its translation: CASSWGRLDGYTF.

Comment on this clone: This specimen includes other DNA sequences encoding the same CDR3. The CDR3 reads CASSATGATNEKLFF. The CDR3, as DNA: TGTGCCAGCAGCGCCACAGGGGCAACTAATGAAAAACTGTTTTTT. The chain links TRBV9 to TRBJ1-4; 7 bases line up with TRBD1. J was trimmed by 0 bases and V by 3 bases; bases with no gene match: 2. The CDR3 has 15 amino acids. From germline, CDR1 is SGDLS and CDR2 YYNGEE.

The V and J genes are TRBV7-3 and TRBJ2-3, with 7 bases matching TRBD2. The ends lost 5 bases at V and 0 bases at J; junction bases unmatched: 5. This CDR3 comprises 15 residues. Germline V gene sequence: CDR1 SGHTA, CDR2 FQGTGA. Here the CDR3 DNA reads TGTGCCAGCAGCCCCGGGACTACTAGCACAGATACGCAGTATTTT. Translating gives CASSPGTTSTDTQYF.

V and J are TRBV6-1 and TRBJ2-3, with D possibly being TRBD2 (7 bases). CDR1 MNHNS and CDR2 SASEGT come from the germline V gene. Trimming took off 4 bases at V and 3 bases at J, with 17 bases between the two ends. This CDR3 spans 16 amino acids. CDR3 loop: CASSGRWGGRTDTQYF. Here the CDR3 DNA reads TGTGCCAGCAGTGGACGTTGGGGGGGCAGGACAGATACGCAGTATTTT.

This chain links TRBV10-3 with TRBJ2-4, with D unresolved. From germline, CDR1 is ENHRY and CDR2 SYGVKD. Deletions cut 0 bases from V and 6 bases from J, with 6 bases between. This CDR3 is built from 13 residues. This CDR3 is CAISESKLNIQYF. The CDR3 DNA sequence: TGTGCCATCAGTGAGTCTAAGCTAAACATTCAGTACTTC.

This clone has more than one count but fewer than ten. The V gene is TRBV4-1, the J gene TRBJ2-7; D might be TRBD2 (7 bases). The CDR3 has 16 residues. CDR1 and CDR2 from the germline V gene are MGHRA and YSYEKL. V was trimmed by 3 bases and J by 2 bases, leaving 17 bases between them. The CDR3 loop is CASSQAWGGGAYEQYF. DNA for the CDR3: TGCGCCAGCAGCCAGGCATGGGGGGGCGGGGCCTACGAGCAGTACTTC.

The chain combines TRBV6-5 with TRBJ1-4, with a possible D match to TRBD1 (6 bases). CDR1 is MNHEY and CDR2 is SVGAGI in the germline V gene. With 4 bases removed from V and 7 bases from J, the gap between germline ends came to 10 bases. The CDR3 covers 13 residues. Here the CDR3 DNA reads TGTGCCAGCAGTTTGTACAGGGTTGAAAAACTGTTTTTT. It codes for CASSLYRVEKLFF.

The CDR3 reads CASSLDRLYGYTF. The CDR3 DNA reads as TGTGCCAGCTCACTAGACAGACTCTATGGCTACACCTTC. This chain joins TRBV18 and TRBJ1-2, with D tentatively TRBD1 (5 bases). The germline V gene has CDR1 KGHSH and CDR2 LQKENI. The CDR3 is 13 amino acids. The germline V and J ends were trimmed by 4 bases and 4 bases, with 10 bases remaining between them.

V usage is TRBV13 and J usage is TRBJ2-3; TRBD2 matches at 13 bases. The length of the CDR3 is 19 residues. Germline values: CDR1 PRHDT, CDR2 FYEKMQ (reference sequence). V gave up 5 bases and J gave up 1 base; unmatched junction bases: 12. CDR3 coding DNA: TGTGCCAGCAGCCCAGAGGGACTAGCGGGGCTCTCAGGCACAGATACGCAGTATTTT. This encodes CASSPEGLAGLSGTDTQYF.

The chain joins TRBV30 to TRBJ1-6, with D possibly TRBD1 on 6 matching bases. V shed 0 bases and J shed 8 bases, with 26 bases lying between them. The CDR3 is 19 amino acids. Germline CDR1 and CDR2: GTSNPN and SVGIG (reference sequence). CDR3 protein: CAWSVRGGRLYRGDSPLHF. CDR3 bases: TGTGCCTGGAGTGTCAGGGGCGGAAGATTGTACAGAGGAGATTCACCCCTCCACTTT.

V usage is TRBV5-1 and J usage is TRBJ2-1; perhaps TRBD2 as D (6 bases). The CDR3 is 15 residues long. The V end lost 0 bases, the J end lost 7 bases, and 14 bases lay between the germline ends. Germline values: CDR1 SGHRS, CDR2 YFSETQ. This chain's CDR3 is CASSLVGGMGNEQFF. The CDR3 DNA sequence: TGCGCCAGCAGCTTGGTCGGAGGGATGGGGAATGAGCAGTTCTTC.

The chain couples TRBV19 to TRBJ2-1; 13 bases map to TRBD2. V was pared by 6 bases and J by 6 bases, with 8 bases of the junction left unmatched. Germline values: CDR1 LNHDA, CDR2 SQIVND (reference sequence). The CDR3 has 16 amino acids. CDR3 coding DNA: TGTGCCAGTAGAAGGACTAGCGGGAGTTCGGTCAATGAGCAGTTCTTC. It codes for CASRRTSGSSVNEQFF.

CDR3 DNA sequence: TGTGCCAGCAGCAAAGGTCCTTGTTCACCCCTCCACTTT. Its translation: CASSKGPCSPLHF. The chain combines TRBV21-1 with TRBJ1-6. TRBV21-1 is labeled a pseudogene. The CDR3 has 13 residues.

The CDR3 nucleotides read TGTGCCAGCAGTTTTAGTACGACAGATACAGACTCCTACTATGGCTACACCTTC. Residues: CASSFSTTDTDSYYGYTF. The J gene is TRBJ1-2, the V gene TRBV27; possibly TRBD1 for D (5 bases). Per the germline V gene, CDR1 is MNHEY and CDR2 is SMNVEV (reference sequence). V dropped 3 bases and J dropped 3 bases, with 23 bases sitting between them. CDR3 length: 18 amino acids.

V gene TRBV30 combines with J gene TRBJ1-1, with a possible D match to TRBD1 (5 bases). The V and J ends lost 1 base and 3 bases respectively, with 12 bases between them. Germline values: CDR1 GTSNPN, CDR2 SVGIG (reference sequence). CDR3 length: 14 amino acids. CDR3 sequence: CAWSGGWGDTEAFF. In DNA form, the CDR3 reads TGTGCCTGGAGTGGGGGGTGGGGGGACACTGAAGCTTTCTTT.

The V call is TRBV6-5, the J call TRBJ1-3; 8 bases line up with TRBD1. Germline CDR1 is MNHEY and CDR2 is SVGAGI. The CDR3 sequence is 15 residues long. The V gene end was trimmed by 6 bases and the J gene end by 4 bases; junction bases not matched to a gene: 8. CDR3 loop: CASSRLTGVGNTIYF. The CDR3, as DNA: TGTGCCAGCAGCCGCCTGACAGGGGTCGGAAACACCATATATTTT.

The CDR3 coding sequence is TGTGCCAGCAGAAAACTAGCGGGGGGCCCGCAGGGGCAGTTCTTC. Protein sequence: CASRKLAGGPQGQFF. V is TRBV27 and J is TRBJ2-1; 12 nucleotides agree with TRBD2. Germline CDR1 reads MNHEY; CDR2 reads SMNVEV (reference sequence). After removal of 6 bases from V and 12 bases from J, the junction contained 12 bases not matched to a gene. The CDR3 has 15 residues.

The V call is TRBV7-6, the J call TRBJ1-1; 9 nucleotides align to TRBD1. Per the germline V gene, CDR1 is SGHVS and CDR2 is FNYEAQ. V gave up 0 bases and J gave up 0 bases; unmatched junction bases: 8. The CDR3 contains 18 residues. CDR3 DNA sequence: TGTGCCAGCAGCTTAGCGTTCCATTACAGGGGGCTGAACACTGAAGCTTTCTTT. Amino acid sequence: CASSLAFHYRGLNTEAFF.

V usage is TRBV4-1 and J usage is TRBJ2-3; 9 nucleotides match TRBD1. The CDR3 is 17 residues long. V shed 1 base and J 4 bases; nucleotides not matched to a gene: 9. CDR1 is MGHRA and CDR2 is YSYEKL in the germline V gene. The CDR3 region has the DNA TGCGCCAGCAGCCAAGTTATGGGACAGGGTTCCGCAGATACGCAGTATTTT. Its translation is CASSQVMGQGSADTQYF.

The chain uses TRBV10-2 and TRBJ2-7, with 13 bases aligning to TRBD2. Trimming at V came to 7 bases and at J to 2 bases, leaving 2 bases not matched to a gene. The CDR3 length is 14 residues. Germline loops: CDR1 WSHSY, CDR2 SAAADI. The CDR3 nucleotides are TGCGCCAGCAAAGGACTAGCGGGGGCCTACGAGCAGTACTTC. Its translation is CASKGLAGAYEQYF.